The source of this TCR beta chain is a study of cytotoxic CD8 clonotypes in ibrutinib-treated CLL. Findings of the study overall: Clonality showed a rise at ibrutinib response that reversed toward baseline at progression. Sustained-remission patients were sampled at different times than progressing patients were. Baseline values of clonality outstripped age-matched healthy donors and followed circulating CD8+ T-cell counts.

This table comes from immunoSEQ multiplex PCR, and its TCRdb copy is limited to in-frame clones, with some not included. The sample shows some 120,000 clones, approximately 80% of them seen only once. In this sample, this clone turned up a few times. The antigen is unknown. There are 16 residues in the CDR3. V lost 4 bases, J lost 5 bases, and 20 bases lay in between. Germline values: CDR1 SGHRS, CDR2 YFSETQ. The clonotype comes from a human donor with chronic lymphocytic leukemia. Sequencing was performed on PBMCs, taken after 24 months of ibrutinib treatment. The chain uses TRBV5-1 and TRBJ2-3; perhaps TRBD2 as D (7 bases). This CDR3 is CASSPLGGGLGDTQYF. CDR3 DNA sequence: TGCGCCAGCAGCCCCTTGGGCGGGGGCCTAGGAGATACGCAGTATTTT.